These T cell receptor beta chains were read from a single sample in a study of T cell responses to AZD1222 COVID-19 vaccine. Sequenced by immunoSEQ multiplex PCR; TCRdb stores in-frame clones only, minus some. This table has about 130,000 clones, 89% appearing once. This specimen was peripheral blood, taken on day 0 of AZD1222 vaccination. The receptors shown here come from an adult in good health. CDR3s include the opening cysteine and the closing phenylalanine or tryptophan. D genes are given only for firm matches. Not all rows give a size; the values are once, few, many and, for expanded clones, a class.

clone size	V gene	J gene	D gene	CDR3 length	CDR3 DNA	CDR3 protein
few	TRBV5-1	TRBJ1-4	TRBD1	14	TGCGCCAGCAGCACCGGGACAGCTAATGAAAAACTGTTTTTT	CASSTGTANEKLFF
.	TRBV10-2	TRBJ1-2	.	13	TGCGCCAGCAGGGGGGGGCCTAACTATGGCTACACCTTC	CASRGGPNYGYTF
.	TRBV18	TRBJ2-7	TRBD2	13	TGTGCCAGCTCACGCGGGACTAGCTACGAGCAGTACTTC	CASSRGTSYEQYF
.	TRBV9	TRBJ2-2	.	17	TGTGCCAGCAGCGTAGGCTTAGGGGCCTCGAGCACCGGGGAGCTGTTTTTT	CASSVGLGASSTGELFF
.	TRBV5-1	TRBJ2-3	TRBD2	15	TGCGCCAGCAGCTTGGGACTAGCGGACACAGATACGCAGTATTTT	CASSLGLADTDTQYF
.	TRBV24-1	TRBJ1-2	.	13	TGTGCCACCAGTGATTTGCGAGGGGCCGGCTACACCTTC	CATSDLRGAGYTF
.	TRBV10-1	TRBJ1-4	.	14	TGCGCCAGCAGTGAGTCGATAGCCGGGGGAAAACTGTTTTTT	CASSESIAGGKLFF
.	TRBV4-1	TRBJ1-2	.	15	TGCGCCAGCAGCCAAGATCGACAGAATAGCTATGGCTACACCTTC	CASSQDRQNSYGYTF
.	TRBV2	TRBJ2-4	.	15	TGTGCCAGCAGTGAAACGGGTCCTGCCAAAAACATTCAGTACTTC	CASSETGPAKNIQYF
.	TRBV5-4	TRBJ1-2	TRBD1	17	TGTGCCAGCAGACCGACCGACAGGGGGTTCCTAGTCTATGGCTACACCTTC	CASRPTDRGFLVYGYTF
.	TRBV6-6	TRBJ1-5	.	12	TGTGCCAGCAGGTTACCGAATCAGCCCCAGCATTTT	CASRLPNQPQHF
.	TRBV28	TRBJ1-2	.	12	TGTGCCAGCAGTTCCCCCGCGTATGGCTACACCTTC	CASSSPAYGYTF
.	TRBV7-9	TRBJ2-3	TRBD2	15	TGTGCCAGCAGCTCGAGCGGGAGTCAGATAGATACGCAGTATTTT	CASSSSGSQIDTQYF
.	TRBV11-2	TRBJ2-7	.	12	TGTGCCAGCAGCAGAAATGCCTACGAGCAGTACTTC	CASSRNAYEQYF
.	TRBV5-6	TRBJ1-4	TRBD1	16	TGTGCCAGCAGCTTGGCCGGACAGGGCGACGGTGAAAAACTGTTTTTT	CASSLAGQGDGEKLFF
.	TRBV7-3	TRBJ1-1	.	13	TGTGCCAGCAGCTTAGGGCAGCTCACTGAAGCTTTCTTT	CASSLGQLTEAFF
.	TRBV28	TRBJ2-7	TRBD1	15	TGTGCCAGCAGTACTACCGGGACAGGGTCCTACGAGCAGTACTTC	CASSTTGTGSYEQYF
.	TRBV28	TRBJ1-5	.	12	TGTGCCAGCAACCAAGGGAGTGAGCCCCAGCATTTT	CASNQGSEPQHF
.	TRBV5-1	TRBJ1-2	.	15	TGCGCCAGCAGCTTGCAAGAGGGGCGGAACTATGGCTACACCTTC	CASSLQEGRNYGYTF
once	TRBV6-5	TRBJ1-4	.	14	TGTGCCAGCCGGCAGGGGAACGTAAATGAAAAACTGTTTTTT	CASRQGNVNEKLFF
.	TRBV21-1	TRBJ2-1	.	11	TGTGCCAGCAGCAAGGTCGAGGGCCGGCTCTTC	CASSKVEGRLF
.	TRBV6-2/TRBV6-3	TRBJ2-1	TRBD1	14	TGTGCCAGCAGTGTCGGGACAGGGAGTAATGAGCAGTTCTTC	CASSVGTGSNEQFF
.	TRBV19	TRBJ2-4	.	16	TGTGCCAGTAGTCCCTTCCAGGGCATGGCCAAAAACATTCAGTACTTC	CASSPFQGMAKNIQYF
once	TRBV11-3	TRBJ2-3	.	13	TGTGCCAGCAGCTTAGATCGCTGGGATACGCAGTATTTT	CASSLDRWDTQYF
once	TRBV4-3	TRBJ2-2	TRBD2	15	TGCGCCAGCAGCCAAGATTGGGGGAGGGCCGGAGAGCTGTTTTTT	CASSQDWGRAGELFF
once	TRBV6-5	TRBJ1-2	.	13	TGTGCCAGCGCCGACCAAGGGGAGGGAGGCTACACCTTC	CASADQGEGGYTF
.	TRBV7-3	TRBJ2-2	.	14	TGTGCCAGCAGCTTACGTGGGGACACCGGGGAGCTGTTTTTT	CASSLRGDTGELFF
.	TRBV30	TRBJ1-5	.	13	TGTGCCTGGAGTAAGCAGGGCAATCAGCCCCAGCATTTT	CAWSKQGNQPQHF
.	TRBV5-1	TRBJ2-1	.	16	TGCGCCAGCAGCTTGGGGGGCAGGGTTACCTACAATGAGCAGTTCTTC	CASSLGGRVTYNEQFF
.	TRBV5-1	TRBJ2-6	.	17	TGCGCCAGCAGCTTGGTAGGTCTTTCAGGTGGGGCCAACGTCCTGACTTTC	CASSLVGLSGGANVLTF
.	TRBV5-1	TRBJ1-6	.	13	TGCGCCAGCAGGACAGAGTATAATTCACCCCTCCACTTT	CASRTEYNSPLHF
.	TRBV6-5	TRBJ2-7	.	12	TGTTACTCGCGGGGACATACCTACGAGCAGTACTTC	CYSRGHTYEQYF
.	TRBV18	TRBJ2-3	.	12	TGTGCCAGCCGACTAGGCGCAGATACGCAGTATTTT	CASRLGADTQYF
.	TRBV11-2	TRBJ1-4	.	15	TGTGCCAGCAGCCGAACAGGGTCAGCTAATGAAAAACTGTTTTTT	CASSRTGSANEKLFF
.	TRBV7-3	TRBJ2-2	TRBD1	14	TGTGCCAGCAGCCGGGACAGGATTACCGGGGAGCTGTTTTTT	CASSRDRITGELFF
.	TRBV15	TRBJ1-5	.	12	TGTGCCACCAGCAGATCCGATCAGCCCCAGCATTTT	CATSRSDQPQHF
once	TRBV3-1/TRBV3-2	TRBJ2-1	.	12	TGTGCCAGCAGCCAAGAAGTCGGTGCGCAGTTCTTC	CASSQEVGAQFF
.	TRBV7-8	TRBJ2-1	TRBD1	14	TGTGCCAGCACCCGGACAGGGGGTGGAAATGAGCAGTTCTTC	CASTRTGGGNEQFF
.	TRBV28	TRBJ1-5	.	11	TGTGCCAGCAGTTCAAGGCAGCCCCAGCATTTT	CASSSRQPQHF
.	TRBV4-2	TRBJ2-1	.	16	TGTGCCAGCAGCCAATCCGGGACGGCTTTAAGCAATGAGCAGTTCTTC	CASSQSGTALSNEQFF
.	TRBV7-2	TRBJ2-7	.	14	TGTGCCAGCAGCTTAGGCGCTCAGCCGTCCGAGCAGTACTTC	CASSLGAQPSEQYF
.	TRBV2	TRBJ1-2	.	15	TGTGCCAGCACCACCGGGACGGATTTTATCTATGGCTACACCTTC	CASTTGTDFIYGYTF
.	TRBV6-1	TRBJ1-5	.	15	TGTGCCAGCAGTGAGCTGCCTCTTGGCAATCAGCCCCAGCATTTT	CASSELPLGNQPQHF
.	TRBV5-1	TRBJ2-5	TRBD2	15	TGCGCCAGCAGCAGGGGACTAGCGGGAGGAGAGACCCAGTACTTC	CASSRGLAGGETQYF
.	TRBV5-6	TRBJ2-7	TRBD2	15	TGTGCCAGCAGCCGTGGGGGGACTAGTCTGGACGAGCAGTACTTC	CASSRGGTSLDEQYF
.	TRBV10-2	TRBJ1-2	TRBD1	13	TGCGCCAGCAGCGAGGACAGGGAGTATGGCTACACCTTC	CASSEDREYGYTF
.	TRBV19	TRBJ2-3	TRBD2	17	TGTGCCAGTAGTACCGCCGGACTAGCGGGATCCACAGATACGCAGTATTTT	CASSTAGLAGSTDTQYF